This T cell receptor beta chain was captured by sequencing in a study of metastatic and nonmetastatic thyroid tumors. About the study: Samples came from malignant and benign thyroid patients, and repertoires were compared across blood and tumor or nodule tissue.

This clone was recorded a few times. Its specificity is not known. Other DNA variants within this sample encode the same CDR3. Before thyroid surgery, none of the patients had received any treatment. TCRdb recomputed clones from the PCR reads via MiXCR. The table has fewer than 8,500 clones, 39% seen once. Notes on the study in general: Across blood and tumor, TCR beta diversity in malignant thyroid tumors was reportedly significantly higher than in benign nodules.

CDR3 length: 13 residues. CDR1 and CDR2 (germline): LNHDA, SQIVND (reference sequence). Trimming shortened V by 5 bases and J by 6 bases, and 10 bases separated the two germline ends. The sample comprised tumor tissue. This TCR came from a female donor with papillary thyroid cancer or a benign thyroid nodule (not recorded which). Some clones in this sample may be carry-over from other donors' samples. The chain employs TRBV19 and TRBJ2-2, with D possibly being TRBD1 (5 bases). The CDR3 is CASSQGSSGELFF. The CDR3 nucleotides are TGTGCCAGTAGTCAGGGTAGCTCCGGGGAGCTGTTTTTT.